A selection of T cell receptor beta chains follows, all from one sample in a study of vaccination and CD4 T cells after COVID-19. These receptors are not linked to any known antigen. A single record per CDR3 protein comes from TCRdb applying MiXCR to the PCR reads. The sample shows just under 20,000 distinct CDR3 sequences, about 64% of them seen only once. Material: CD4+ T cells from blood, cultured in vitro. The receptors shown here come from a human donor who had recovered from COVID-19. The CDR3 runs from the conserved cysteine through the conserved F or W. A D gene is named only where the DNA matches it firmly. Expanded clones get a size class; other rows say once, few or many, or leave the size out.

CDR3,DNA,D,V,size,length,J
CASRDSNYEQYF,TGTGCCAGCAGGGACAGTAATTACGAGCAGTACTTC,.,TRBV25-1,.,12,TRBJ2-7
CASSLLRGNTEAFF,TGTGCCAGTAGCCTGCTCCGGGGGAACACTGAAGCTTTCTTT,.,TRBV19,.,14,TRBJ1-1
CSAREQGAKNSPLHF,TGCAGTGCTAGAGAGCAGGGGGCTAAGAATTCACCCCTCCACTTT,TRBD1,TRBV20-1,.,15,TRBJ1-6
CASSYEAANSPLHF,TGTGCCAGCAGTTACGAGGCAGCTAATTCACCCCTCCACTTT,.,TRBV6-5,.,14,TRBJ1-6
CASRGTEGYGYTF,TGTGCCAGCCGCGGGACAGAGGGTTATGGCTACACCTTC,TRBD1,TRBV28,.,13,TRBJ1-2
CASNPGQGGAYEQYF,TGTGCCAGCAACCCGGGACAGGGAGGTGCCTACGAGCAGTACTTC,TRBD1,TRBV7-9,few,15,TRBJ2-7
CSAGTSGNEQYF,TGCAGTGCGGGGACTAGCGGGAACGAGCAGTACTTC,TRBD2,TRBV20-1,.,12,TRBJ2-7
CASSFRDRGLMNTEAFF,TGCGCCAGCAGCTTCCGGGACAGGGGGCTAATGAACACTGAAGCTTTCTTT,TRBD1,TRBV7-9,.,17,TRBJ1-1
CASSSGGLYNEQFF,TGTGCCAGCAGTTCAGGCGGATTGTACAATGAGCAGTTCTTC,.,TRBV28,.,14,TRBJ2-1
CASSVSTGNTEAFF,TGTGCCAGCAGTGTAAGCACAGGAAACACTGAAGCTTTCTTT,.,TRBV2,.,14,TRBJ1-1
CATSSSGDSTDTQYF,TGTGCCACCAGCTCTAGCGGAGATAGCACAGATACGCAGTATTTT,TRBD2,TRBV24-1,.,15,TRBJ2-3
CASSIALAGGTDTQYF,TGTGCCAGTAGTATAGCACTAGCGGGTGGCACAGATACGCAGTATTTT,TRBD2,TRBV19,.,16,TRBJ2-3
CASSLDGHQPQHF,TGTGCCAGCAGCTTAGACGGGCATCAGCCCCAGCATTTT,.,TRBV7-2,.,13,TRBJ1-5
CASRPIGTGGETQYF,TGTGCCAGCAGGCCAATCGGGACAGGGGGAGAGACCCAGTACTTC,TRBD1,TRBV12-3/TRBV12-4,.,15,TRBJ2-5
CAWRSSGINTGELFF,TGTGCCTGGAGATCTAGCGGGATAAACACCGGGGAGCTGTTTTTT,TRBD2,TRBV30,.,15,TRBJ2-2
CASSLNQGSNSPLHF,TGTGCCAGCAGCTTAAATCAGGGAAGTAATTCACCCCTCCACTTT,.,TRBV7-2,.,15,TRBJ1-6
CASSPFYTEAFF,TGTGCCAGCAGCCCCTTTTACACTGAAGCTTTCTTT,.,TRBV11-2,.,12,TRBJ1-1
CASRAGSNEKLFF,TGTGCCAGCAGAGCAGGGAGTAATGAAAAACTGTTTTTT,.,TRBV11-2,.,13,TRBJ1-4
CAISDEHRVYSGNTIYF,TGTGCCATCAGTGATGAACACAGGGTCTACTCTGGAAACACCATATATTTT,.,TRBV10-3,.,17,TRBJ1-3
CATSRLVTGSHNEQFF,TGTGCCACCAGCAGGCTCGTTACAGGGTCCCACAATGAGCAGTTCTTC,.,TRBV15,.,16,TRBJ2-1
CASSPPGQAFYEQYF,TGTGCCAGTAGTCCTCCGGGACAGGCGTTCTACGAGCAGTACTTC,TRBD1,TRBV19,few,15,TRBJ2-7
CASSIRGETQYF,TGTGCCAGTAGTATAAGGGGAGAGACCCAGTACTTC,.,TRBV19,.,12,TRBJ2-5
CASSEGASLIHYEQYF,TGTGCCAGCAGTGAAGGGGCATCCCTGATACACTACGAGCAGTACTTC,.,TRBV6-1,.,16,TRBJ2-7
CASNYVGGRETQYF,TGTGCCAGCAACTACGTTGGGGGAAGGGAGACCCAGTACTTC,.,TRBV6-2/TRBV6-3,once,14,TRBJ2-5
CASSTANTDRAGYTF,TGTGCCAGCAGCACCGCTAACACTGACAGGGCTGGCTACACCTTC,TRBD1,TRBV28,.,15,TRBJ1-2
CASSLSSGRGYEQFF,TGTGCCAGCAGTTTATCCAGCGGGAGGGGATATGAGCAGTTCTTC,TRBD2,TRBV27,.,15,TRBJ2-1
CASSSVVRGSQHF,TGTGCCAGCAGTTCGGTGGTGAGGGGCTCCCAGCATTTT,.,TRBV12-3/TRBV12-4,.,13,TRBJ1-5
CASSLRQETQYF,TGTGCCAGCAGCTTACGACAAGAGACCCAGTACTTC,.,TRBV7-8,few,12,TRBJ2-5
CASSWRWTSGRMADTQYF,TGTGCCAGCAGCTGGAGATGGACTAGCGGGAGGATGGCAGATACGCAGTATTTT,TRBD2,TRBV7-2,.,18,TRBJ2-3
CASRYRDSDSGNTIYF,TGTGCCAGCAGATATAGGGACAGCGACTCTGGAAACACCATATATTTT,TRBD1,TRBV12-3/TRBV12-4,.,16,TRBJ1-3
CASSGETEAFF,TGTGCCAGCAGCGGGGAGACTGAAGCTTTCTTT,.,TRBV7-2,.,11,TRBJ1-1
CASRAQGNQETQYF,TGTGCCAGCAGAGCCCAGGGAAACCAAGAGACCCAGTACTTC,.,TRBV6-1,.,14,TRBJ2-5
CATSDPTSGLGDTQYF,TGTGCCACCAGTGACCCCACTAGCGGGCTGGGGGATACGCAGTATTTT,TRBD2,TRBV24-1,.,16,TRBJ2-3
CASMGGPTYEQYF,TGTGCCAGCATGGGGGGACCAACCTACGAGCAGTACTTC,.,TRBV6-2/TRBV6-3,.,13,TRBJ2-7
CASSLNRDEKLFF,TGTGCCAGCAGCCTGAACAGGGATGAAAAACTGTTTTTT,.,TRBV2,large,13,TRBJ1-4
CATSDLPTGELFF,TGTGCCACCAGTGATTTGCCTACCGGGGAGCTGTTTTTT,.,TRBV24-1,.,13,TRBJ2-2
CASKRGASGASTDTQYF,TGTGCCAGCAAGCGAGGGGCTAGCGGTGCTAGCACAGATACGCAGTATTTT,TRBD2,TRBV5-5,.,17,TRBJ2-3
CASSPPRGRMNTEAFF,TGTGCCAGCAGTCCCCCCCGGGGGAGGATGAACACTGAAGCTTTCTTT,.,TRBV6-1,few,16,TRBJ1-1
CASSQAARTGETQYF,TGCGCCAGCAGCCAAGCGGCGAGGACGGGAGAGACCCAGTACTTC,.,TRBV4-1,.,15,TRBJ2-5
CASTKTGVGNTIYF,TGTGCCAGCACAAAGACAGGGGTGGGAAACACCATATATTTT,TRBD1,TRBV6-1,.,14,TRBJ1-3
CASSAMTGNEETQYF,TGTGCCAGCAGCGCCATGACAGGGAACGAAGAGACCCAGTACTTC,TRBD1,TRBV7-8,few,15,TRBJ2-5
CSAREGANNSPLHF,TGCAGTGCTCGGGAGGGGGCGAATAATTCACCCCTCCACTTT,TRBD1,TRBV20-1,.,14,TRBJ1-6